A single T cell receptor (beta chain) is shown here with its context. The record originates from a study of shared clonotypes between healthy human individuals. The data were produced by immunoSEQ multiplex PCR, yet TCRdb's version contains in-frame clones alone and is incomplete. The data show hundreds of thousands of clones, approximately 96% seen once. As defined, naive CD8 cells were CD45RO-negative and positively selected for CCR7, with terminally differentiated effector memory CD45RA+ cells excluded. What was sequenced was naive CD8+ T cells sorted from blood. This receptor was identified in a woman in her twenties or thirties in good health.

The CDR3 nucleotides are TGTGCCAGCAGCTTAATCGGGGGCCCAACTGAAGCTTTCTTT. This translates into CASSLIGGPTEAFF. The chain joins TRBV7-9 to TRBJ1-1, with D maybe TRBD1 (6 bases). This CDR3 has 14 residues. The germline V gene has CDR1 SEHNR and CDR2 FQNEAQ (reference sequence). The V end lost 2 bases, the J end lost 5 bases, and 12 bases lay between the germline ends.